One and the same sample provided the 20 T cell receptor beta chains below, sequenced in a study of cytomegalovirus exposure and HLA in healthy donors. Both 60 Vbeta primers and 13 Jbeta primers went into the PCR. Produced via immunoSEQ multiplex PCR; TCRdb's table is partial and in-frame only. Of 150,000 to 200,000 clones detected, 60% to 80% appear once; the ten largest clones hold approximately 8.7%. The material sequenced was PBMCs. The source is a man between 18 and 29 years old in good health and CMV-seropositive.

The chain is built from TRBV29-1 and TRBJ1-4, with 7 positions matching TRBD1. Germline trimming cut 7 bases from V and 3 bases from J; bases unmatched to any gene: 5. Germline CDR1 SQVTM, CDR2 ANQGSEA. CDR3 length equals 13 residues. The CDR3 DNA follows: TGCAGCGCGCGGCAGGGGGCTAATGAAAAACTGTTTTTT. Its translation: CSARQGANEKLFF.

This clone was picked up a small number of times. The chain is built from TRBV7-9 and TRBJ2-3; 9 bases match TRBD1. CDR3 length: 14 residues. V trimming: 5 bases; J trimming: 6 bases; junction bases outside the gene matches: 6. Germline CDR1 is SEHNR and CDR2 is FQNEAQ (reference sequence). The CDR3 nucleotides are TGTGCCAGCAGCCTTGACAGGGGGAAGGATACGCAGTATTTT. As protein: CASSLDRGKDTQYF.

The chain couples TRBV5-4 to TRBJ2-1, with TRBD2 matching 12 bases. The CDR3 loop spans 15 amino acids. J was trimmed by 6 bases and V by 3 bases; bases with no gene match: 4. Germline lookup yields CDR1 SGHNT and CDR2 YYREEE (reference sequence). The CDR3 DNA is TGTGCCAGCAGCTCTAGCGGGGGGGCTGGCAATGAGCAGTTCTTC. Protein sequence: CASSSSGGAGNEQFF.

As DNA, the CDR3 is TGTGCCAGCAGCTTGGTGTCAGGGGCGTACAATGAGCAGTTCTTC. It encodes CASSLVSGAYNEQFF. The chain uses TRBV5-4 and TRBJ2-1; TRBD1 might be the D (6 bases). Between the trimmed V and J ends, which lost 0 bases and 4 bases, there was a span of 11 bases. The length of the CDR3 is 15 residues. The germline gives CDR1 SGHNT, CDR2 YYREEE (reference sequence).

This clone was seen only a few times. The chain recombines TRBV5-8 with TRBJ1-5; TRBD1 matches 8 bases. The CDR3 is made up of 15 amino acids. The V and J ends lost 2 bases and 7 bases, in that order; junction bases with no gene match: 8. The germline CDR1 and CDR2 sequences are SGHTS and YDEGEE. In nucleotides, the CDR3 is TGTGCCAGCAGCTTCGGACAGGGCGGGCGGCAGCCCCAGCATTTT. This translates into CASSFGQGGRQPQHF.

CDR3 bases: TGCGCCAGCAGCCCCCGCAGGGGGAACACTGAAGCTTTCTTT. Its translation: CASSPRRGNTEAFF. V and J are TRBV5-1 and TRBJ1-1; weak D call: TRBD1 (6 bases). CDR1 is SGHRS, CDR2 YFSETQ, per germline. V lost 4 bases, J lost 1 base, and 11 bases lay in between. The CDR3 spans 14 residues.

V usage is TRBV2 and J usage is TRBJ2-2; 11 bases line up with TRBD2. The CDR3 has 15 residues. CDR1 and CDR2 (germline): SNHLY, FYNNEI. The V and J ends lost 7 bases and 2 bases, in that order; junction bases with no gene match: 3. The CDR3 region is CASTGLAENTGELFF. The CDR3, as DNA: TGTGCCAGCACGGGACTAGCGGAAAACACCGGGGAGCTGTTTTTT.

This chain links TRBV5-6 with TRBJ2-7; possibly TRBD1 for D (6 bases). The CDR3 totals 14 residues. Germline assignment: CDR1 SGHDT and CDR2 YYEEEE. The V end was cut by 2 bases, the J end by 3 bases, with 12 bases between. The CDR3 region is CASSFRQGNYEQYF. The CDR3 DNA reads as TGTGCCAGCAGCTTTAGGCAGGGGAACTACGAGCAGTACTTC.

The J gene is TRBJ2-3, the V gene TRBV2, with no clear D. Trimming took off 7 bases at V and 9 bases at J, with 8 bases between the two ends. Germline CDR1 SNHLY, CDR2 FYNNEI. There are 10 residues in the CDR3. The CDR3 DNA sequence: TGTGCCAGCAATCCCCAAACGCAGTATTTT. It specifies CASNPQTQYF.

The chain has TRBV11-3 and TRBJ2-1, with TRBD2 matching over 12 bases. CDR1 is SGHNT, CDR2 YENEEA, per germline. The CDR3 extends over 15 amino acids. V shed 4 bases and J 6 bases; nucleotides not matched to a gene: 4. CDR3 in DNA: TGTGCCAGCAGCTCCCGGACTAGCGGGGCCAATGAGCAGTTCTTC. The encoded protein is CASSSRTSGANEQFF. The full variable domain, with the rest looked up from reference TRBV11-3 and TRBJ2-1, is EAGVVQSPRYKIIEKKQPVAFWCNPISGHNTLYWYLQNLGQGPELLIRYENEEAVDDSQLPKDRFSAERLKGVDSTLKIQPAELGDSAVYLCASSSRTSGANEQFFGPGTRLTVL.

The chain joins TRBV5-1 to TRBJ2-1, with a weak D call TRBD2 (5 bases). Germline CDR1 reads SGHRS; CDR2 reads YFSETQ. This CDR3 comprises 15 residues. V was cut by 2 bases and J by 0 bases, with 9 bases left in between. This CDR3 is CASSFGVHSYNEQFF. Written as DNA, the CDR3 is TGCGCCAGCAGCTTCGGGGTTCACTCCTACAATGAGCAGTTCTTC.

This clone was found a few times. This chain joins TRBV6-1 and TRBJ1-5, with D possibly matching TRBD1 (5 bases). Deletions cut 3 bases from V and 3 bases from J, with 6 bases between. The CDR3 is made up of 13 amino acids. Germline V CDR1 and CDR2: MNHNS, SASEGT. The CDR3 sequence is CASSETVNQPQHF. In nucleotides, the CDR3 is TGTGCCAGCAGTGAGACAGTCAATCAGCCCCAGCATTTT.

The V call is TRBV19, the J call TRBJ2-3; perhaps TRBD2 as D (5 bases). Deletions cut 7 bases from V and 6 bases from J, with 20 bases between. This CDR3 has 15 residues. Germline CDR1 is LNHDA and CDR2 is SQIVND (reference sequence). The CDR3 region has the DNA TGTGCCAGTAATGAGGGCGGACTTCACGTCGATACGCAGTATTTT. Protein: CASNEGGLHVDTQYF.

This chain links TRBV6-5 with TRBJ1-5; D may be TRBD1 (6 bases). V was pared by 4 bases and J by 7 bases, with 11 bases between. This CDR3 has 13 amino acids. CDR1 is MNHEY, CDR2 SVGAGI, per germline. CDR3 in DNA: TGTGCCAGCAGTTCCTCGCAGGGGCAGCCCCAGCATTTT. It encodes CASSSSQGQPQHF.

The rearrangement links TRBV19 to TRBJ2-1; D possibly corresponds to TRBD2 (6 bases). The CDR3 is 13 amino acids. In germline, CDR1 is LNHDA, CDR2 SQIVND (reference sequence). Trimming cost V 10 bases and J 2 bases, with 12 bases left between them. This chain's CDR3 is CATLGGPYNEQFF. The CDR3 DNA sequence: TGTGCCACCCTCGGAGGGCCCTACAATGAGCAGTTCTTC.

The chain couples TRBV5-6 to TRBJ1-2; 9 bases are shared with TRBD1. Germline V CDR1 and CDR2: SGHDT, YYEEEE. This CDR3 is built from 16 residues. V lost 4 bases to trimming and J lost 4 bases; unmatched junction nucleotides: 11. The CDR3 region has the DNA TGTGCCAGCAGCCCGATAGGGACAGGGCGGAGCTATGGCTACACCTTC. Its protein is CASSPIGTGRSYGYTF.

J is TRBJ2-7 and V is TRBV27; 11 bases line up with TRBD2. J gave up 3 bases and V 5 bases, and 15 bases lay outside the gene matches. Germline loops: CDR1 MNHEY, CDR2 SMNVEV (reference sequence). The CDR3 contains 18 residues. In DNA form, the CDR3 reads TGTGCCAGCAGTGGGGCTTGGTCTAGCGGGAGGCGAGACTACGAGCAGTACTTC. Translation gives CASSGAWSSGRRDYEQYF.

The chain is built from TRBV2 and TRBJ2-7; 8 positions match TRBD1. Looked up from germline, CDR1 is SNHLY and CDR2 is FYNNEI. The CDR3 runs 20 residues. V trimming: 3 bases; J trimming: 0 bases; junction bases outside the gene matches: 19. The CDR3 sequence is CASSDILRGSRTGPSYEQYF. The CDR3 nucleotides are TGTGCCAGCAGTGATATATTGAGGGGTTCCCGGACAGGGCCCTCCTACGAGCAGTACTTC.

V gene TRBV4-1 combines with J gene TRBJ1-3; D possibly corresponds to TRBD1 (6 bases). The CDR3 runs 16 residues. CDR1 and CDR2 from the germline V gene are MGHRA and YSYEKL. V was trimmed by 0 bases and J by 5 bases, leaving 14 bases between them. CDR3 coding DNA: TGCGCCAGCAGCCAAGATCACGGCGGGGGGCGAAACACCATATATTTT. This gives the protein CASSQDHGGGRNTIYF.

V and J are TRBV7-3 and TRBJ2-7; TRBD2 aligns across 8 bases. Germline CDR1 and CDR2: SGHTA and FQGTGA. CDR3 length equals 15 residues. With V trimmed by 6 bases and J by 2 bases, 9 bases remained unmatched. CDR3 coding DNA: TGTGCCAGCAGTCTTTCGGGGGGGCATACCTACGAGCAGTACTTC. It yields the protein CASSLSGGHTYEQYF.